This entry lists 20 T cell receptor beta chains sequenced from one sample in a study of T cell repertoires in cytomegalovirus infection. TCRdb fed the reads into MiXCR, producing one record per CDR3 protein. The sample consists of tens of thousands of distinct CDR3 sequences, over 20% of them appearing once. Antigens of these TCRs are unknown. This sample comprised CD8+ T cells from cultured PBMCs, obtained from culture after CMV antigen stimulation. Receptors originate from a human donor in good health (CMV status not recorded). Some clones in this sample may be carry-over from other donors' samples.

The chain carries TRBV7-9 and TRBJ2-7; 7 nucleotides line up with TRBD1. The trim removed 4 bases at V and 2 bases at J, leaving 11 bases unmatched. This CDR3 is built from 16 residues. Looked up from germline, CDR1 is SEHNR and CDR2 is FQNEAQ (reference sequence). The CDR3 DNA is TGTGCCAGCAGCTCACTCGGGACAGTCCATGCCTACGAGCAGTACTTC. Encoded protein: CASSSLGTVHAYEQYF.

The chain is built from TRBV7-8 and TRBJ1-3; TRBD1 might be the D (6 bases). The CDR3 covers 17 residues. Germline-derived CDR1 and CDR2 are SGHVS and FQNEAQ. Between the trimmed V and J ends, which lost 1 base and 5 bases, there was a span of 18 bases. CDR3 DNA: TGTGCCAGCAGCTTAGGTCTGACGGGGGCTCTACGAAACACCATATATTTT. Translated: CASSLGLTGALRNTIYF. Filled out from reference TRBV7-8 and TRBJ1-3, the complete variable domain reads GAGVSQSPRYKVAKRGQDVALRCDPISGHVSLFWYQQALGQGPEFLTYFQNEAQLDKSGLPSDRFFAERPEGSVSTLKIQRTQQEDSAVYLCASSLGLTGALRNTIYFGEGSWLTVV.

The chain joins TRBV7-2 to TRBJ2-7; 9 bases match TRBD2. The length of the CDR3 is 15 residues. The V gene's germline CDR1 is SGHTA and CDR2 FQGNSA. The V segment lost 5 bases and the J segment 1 base; nucleotides outside the gene matches: 6. The CDR3 reads CASSNSGGPSYEQYF. For the CDR3, the DNA is TGTGCCAGCAGCAATAGCGGGGGACCTTCCTACGAGCAGTACTTC.

The chain uses TRBV6-5 and TRBJ1-1, with D possibly matching TRBD1 (6 bases). The germline gives CDR1 MNHEY, CDR2 SVGAGI. Deletions cut 4 bases from V and 1 base from J, with 10 bases between. The length of the CDR3 is 14 residues. The CDR3 spells CASSSQQGNTEAFF. CDR3 in DNA: TGTGCCAGCAGTTCACAACAGGGGAACACTGAAGCTTTCTTT.

A remark on this clonotype: A much more abundant neighbour one base away suggests this may be a read error. This rearrangement joins TRBV6-2 or TRBV6-3 to TRBJ2-1, with a tentative D call TRBD2 (6 bases). CDR1 is MNHEY, CDR2 SVGEGT, per germline. The ends were cut back, 0 bases at V and 1 base at J, with 13 bases in the middle. CDR3 length equals 17 residues. In DNA form, the CDR3 reads TGTGCCAGCAGTTACTCCCTTGAGGAGGGTTCCTACAATGAGCAGTTCTTC. Its protein is CASSYSLEEGSYNEQFF.

This clonotype was detected a few times. The V call is TRBV10-3, the J call TRBJ1-1; D is ambiguous. Germline CDR1 is ENHRY and CDR2 is SYGVKD. The CDR3 runs 14 residues. The V and J ends lost 4 bases and 3 bases respectively, with 12 bases between them. The CDR3 bases are TGTGCCATCAGTGGTGCAGAATACGACACTGAAGCTTTCTTT. Translated: CAISGAEYDTEAFF.

The rearrangement links TRBV7-2 to TRBJ1-2, with D tentatively TRBD1 (5 bases). V was clipped by 2 bases and J by 6 bases, with 16 bases between them. The CDR3 has 15 residues. CDR1 is SGHTA and CDR2 is FQGNSA in the germline V gene. The CDR3 DNA reads as TGTGCCAGCAGCTTAAATACGGCCCCCAGGGATGGCTACACCTTC. Protein sequence: CASSLNTAPRDGYTF.

The chain recombines TRBV12-3 or TRBV12-4 with TRBJ1-5, with TRBD1 matching 9 bases. CDR3 size: 14 residues. Unmatched junction bases numbered 7, after V lost 4 bases and J lost 9 bases. The CDR3 coding sequence is TGTGCCAGCAGTTCGGGACAGGGAAGTACGCCCCAGCATTTT. Protein: CASSSGQGSTPQHF.

This clonotype was seen a few times. The rearrangement uses TRBV28 and TRBJ2-2; TRBD1 matches at 7 bases. The CDR3 has 19 amino acids. V lost 3 bases, J lost 3 bases, and 16 bases stayed unmatched. Germline assignment: CDR1 MDHEN and CDR2 SYDVKM. The CDR3 bases are TGTGCCAGCAGTTTTTTAAGTTTTTGGTCCCAGGGGGACACCGGGGAGCTGTTTTTT. Protein product: CASSFLSFWSQGDTGELFF.

The genes are TRBV7-8 and TRBJ2-2; D unclear. Germline values: CDR1 SGHVS, CDR2 FQNEAQ. This CDR3 spans 15 amino acids. Trimming shortened V by 1 base and J by 0 bases, and 6 bases separated the two germline ends. This chain's CDR3 is CASSLGRPNTGELFF. CDR3 in DNA: TGTGCCAGCAGCTTAGGACGGCCGAACACCGGGGAGCTGTTTTTT.

This clonotype has a count of ten or more. The chain is built from TRBV12-3 or TRBV12-4 and TRBJ1-1; D is unclear. Trimming shortened V by 9 bases and J by 11 bases, and 16 bases separated the two germline ends. The CDR3 extends over 11 amino acids. Written as DNA, the CDR3 is TGTGCCAGTAGGAGGGCAGGTCCTGCTTTCTTT. It yields the protein CASRRAGPAFF.

This clonotype was found a few times. The chain has TRBV27 and TRBJ2-1; 7 bases are shared with TRBD1. V was clipped by 2 bases and J by 4 bases; unmatched bases: 14. CDR1 MNHEY and CDR2 SMNVEV come from the germline V gene (reference sequence). The CDR3 runs 18 residues. The CDR3 here is CASSLTGRLQGKYNEQFF. CDR3 DNA sequence: TGTGCCAGCAGTTTAACGGGTCGGTTACAGGGGAAGTACAATGAGCAGTTCTTC.

V gene TRBV25-1 combines with J gene TRBJ1-5; 7 bases map to TRBD1. The germline CDR1 and CDR2 sequences are MGHDK and SYGVNS. The CDR3 covers 14 residues. V lost 5 bases to trimming and J lost 3 bases; unmatched junction nucleotides: 4. The CDR3 loop reads CASSTGADNQPQHF. The CDR3 DNA reads TGTGCCAGCAGTACAGGGGCCGACAATCAGCCCCAGCATTTT.

The table lists this clonotype with a few counts. V and J are TRBV7-9 and TRBJ2-5; 11 nucleotides align to TRBD1. CDR1 and CDR2 from the germline V gene are SEHNR and FQNEAQ (reference sequence). The CDR3 covers 15 residues. V lost 5 bases, J lost 5 bases, and 7 bases stayed unmatched. The CDR3 sequence: CASSARTGGRETQYF. The CDR3 DNA reads as TGTGCCAGCAGCGCCCGGACAGGGGGCAGGGAGACCCAGTACTTC. Full variable domain (remainder filled in from reference TRBV7-9 and TRBJ2-5): DTGVSQNPRHKITKRGQNVTFRCDPISEHNRLYWYRQTLGQGPEFLTYFQNEAQLEKSRLLSDRFSAERPKGSFSTLEIQRTEQGDSAMYLCASSARTGGRETQYFGPGTRLLVL.

The chain links TRBV6-6 to TRBJ2-7; weak D call: TRBD1 (5 bases). V was cut by 3 bases and J by 2 bases, with 14 bases left in between. The CDR3 sequence is 15 residues long. Germline V CDR1 and CDR2: MNHNY, SVGAGI (reference sequence). CDR3 region: CASSYGAGSTYEQYF. The DNA for the CDR3 is TGTGCCAGCAGTTATGGGGCCGGGTCTACCTACGAGCAGTACTTC.

In this sample, this clonotype turned up a few times. J is TRBJ1-5 and V is TRBV7-2; D remains ambiguous. CDR3 length: 17 residues. V lost 1 base, J lost 0 bases, and 13 bases lay in between. Germline assignment: CDR1 SGHTA and CDR2 FQGNSA. The CDR3 spells CASSLGPAFYSNQPQHF. CDR3 bases: TGTGCCAGCAGCTTAGGTCCAGCGTTTTATAGCAATCAGCCCCAGCATTTT.

This sequence joins TRBV19 and TRBJ2-7; TRBD1 is a possible D gene (6 bases). The CDR3 is 13 amino acids. The germline CDR1 and CDR2 sequences are LNHDA and SQIVND (reference sequence). V was cut by 5 bases and J by 2 bases, with 10 bases left in between. CDR3 loop: CASSAQGPYEQYF. For the CDR3, the DNA is TGTGCCAGTAGTGCACAGGGCCCCTACGAGCAGTACTTC.

The chain uses TRBV7-2 and TRBJ1-3; D uncertain. The CDR3 consists of 13 residues. The germline V gene encodes CDR1 SGHTA and CDR2 FQGNSA. Trimming shortened V by 1 base and J by 7 bases, and 8 bases separated the two germline ends. Written as DNA, the CDR3 is TGTGCCAGCAGCTTAGATTCGGCGAACACCATATATTTT. This encodes CASSLDSANTIYF. The entire variable domain, with the rest obtained from reference TRBV7-2 and TRBJ1-3, is as follows: GAGVSQSPSNKVTEKGKDVELRCDPISGHTALYWYRQSLGQGLEFLIYFQGNSAPDKSGLPSDRFSAERTGGSVSTLTIQRTQQEDSAVYLCASSLDSANTIYFGEGSWLTVV.

This clonotype was counted only a few times. The gene calls are TRBV19 and TRBJ2-5, with D unclear. The CDR3 is 13 residues long. Germline V gives CDR1 LNHDA, CDR2 SQIVND (reference sequence). The ends were cut back, 3 bases at V and 4 bases at J, with 9 bases in the middle. CDR3 sequence (DNA): TGTGCCAGTAGTATCCCGGATAGAGAGACCCAGTACTTC. Translated, it gives CASSIPDRETQYF.

This clonotype has just one count. V is TRBV7-2 and J is TRBJ1-1; D uncertain. The V end was cut by 7 bases, the J end by 0 bases, with 21 bases between. Germline V gene data show CDR1 as SGHTA and CDR2 as FQGNSA. This CDR3 region has 17 residues. CDR3: CASTYPPAIPLNTEAFF. The CDR3 bases are TGTGCCAGCACCTACCCCCCCGCCATCCCCCTGAACACTGAAGCTTTCTTT.